The rows below give T cell receptor beta chains drawn from one sample of a study of response to subunit inactivated influenza vaccine. MiXCR, run by TCRdb on the RT-PCR reads, gives a single entry per CDR3 protein. The sample lists about 650,000 distinct CDR3 sequences, 15% to 19% occurring once. The source material was PBMCs from blood, sampled less than 13 days after vaccination. All receptors derive from a middle-aged man who received an inactivated influenza vaccine. Both conserved end residues are part of each CDR3. The order of the fields is clone size, D gene, V gene, J gene, CDR3 protein, CDR3 DNA. The D gene is left open where the match is weak. Only some rows state a clone size, as once, few, many or a class for expanded clones.

few,TRBD1,TRBV10-3,TRBJ2-2,CAIRGQMNTGELFF,TGTGCCATCAGGGGACAGATGAACACCGGGGAGCTGTTTTTT
.,.,TRBV5-1,TRBJ2-2,CASSLARGGELFF,TGCGCCAGCAGCTTGGCCAGAGGCGGGGAGCTGTTTTTT
.,TRBD1,TRBV6-2/TRBV6-3,TRBJ1-6,CASRSGQGNNSPLHF,TGTGCCAGCAGGTCGGGACAGGGGAATAATTCACCCCTCCACTTT
few,.,TRBV7-8,TRBJ1-2,CASSYLRTLDNSPDYGYTF,TGTGCCAGCAGCTACCTTAGGACTTTAGACAATTCCCCAGACTATGGCTACACCTTC
many,.,TRBV20-1,TRBJ2-7,CSARGGVGSYEQYF,TGCAGTGCTAGAGGGGGCGTAGGCTCCTACGAGCAGTACTTC
.,.,TRBV5-1,TRBJ2-2,CASSLPTSIGTGELFF,TGCGCCAGCAGCTTACCGACATCGATCGGCACCGGGGAGCTGTTTTTT
few,.,TRBV20-1,TRBJ2-7,CSAHLGQYF,TGCAGTGCTCACCTAGGGCAGTACTTC
few,.,TRBV15,TRBJ1-2,CATSRDPGFNYGYTF,TGTGCCACCAGCAGAGACCCAGGCTTTAACTATGGCTACACCTTC
.,.,TRBV12-3/TRBV12-4,TRBJ2-5,CASSLSAGQSETQYF,TGTGCCAGCAGTTTATCTGCAGGGCAGTCGGAGACCCAGTACTTC
few,TRBD1,TRBV20-1,TRBJ1-5,CSASDGTGLNQPQHF,TGCAGTGCTAGCGACGGGACAGGGCTCAATCAGCCCCAGCATTTT
.,.,TRBV6-1,TRBJ2-7,CASSWDGSYEQYF,TGTGCCAGCAGCTGGGACGGCTCCTACGAGCAGTACTTC
few,.,TRBV20-1,TRBJ2-7,CSARARGSSYEQYF,TGCAGTGCTAGAGCCCGGGGCAGCTCCTACGAGCAGTACTTC
.,.,TRBV29-1,TRBJ2-7,CSVAGGWSGTYEQYF,TGCAGCGTTGCAGGGGGCTGGAGCGGGACCTACGAGCAGTACTTC
few,.,TRBV20-1,TRBJ2-1,CSAKNREQFF,TGCAGTGCAAAAAACCGTGAGCAGTTCTTC
.,.,TRBV10-3,TRBJ2-2,CAIRKGQNTGELFF,TGTGCCATCAGAAAAGGACAGAACACCGGGGAGCTGTTTTTT
few,.,TRBV12-3/TRBV12-4,TRBJ2-2,CASTSPGGELFF,TGTGCCAGCACCTCCCCCGGCGGGGAGCTGTTTTTT
few,TRBD2,TRBV12-3/TRBV12-4,TRBJ2-3,CASIDRNSGRLDTQYF,TGTGCCAGCATCGACCGGAATAGCGGGAGATTAGATACGCAGTATTTT
few,TRBD1,TRBV7-6,TRBJ2-5,CASSPTGTGKETQYF,TGTGCCAGCAGCCCGACCGGGACAGGGAAGGAGACCCAGTACTTC
.,TRBD2,TRBV10-3,TRBJ2-7,CAISETSGSNEQYF,TGTGCCATCAGTGAGACTAGCGGGAGCAACGAGCAGTACTTC
.,TRBD1,TRBV7-9,TRBJ2-3,CASSGYRGVVEDTQYF,TGTGCCAGCAGCGGGTACAGGGGGGTGGTCGAAGATACGCAGTATTTT
.,.,TRBV20-1,TRBJ2-1,CSARDVGGQLNEQFF,TGCAGTGCTAGAGATGTCGGGGGTCAACTCAATGAGCAGTTCTTC
.,.,TRBV3-1,TRBJ2-2,CASSPKYPGELFF,TGTGCCAGCAGCCCTAAGTACCCCGGGGAGCTGTTTTTT
.,TRBD2,TRBV10-3,TRBJ2-1,CAISDKAGGPFDEQFF,TGTGCCATCAGTGACAAGGCGGGGGGGCCTTTCGATGAGCAGTTCTTC
few,TRBD1,TRBV20-1,TRBJ1-1,CSARDASEGAGTEAFF,TGCAGTGCTAGAGATGCATCGGAGGGGGCGGGCACTGAAGCTTTCTTT
.,TRBD1,TRBV18,TRBJ2-5,CASSPPQTGHVETQYF,TGTGCCAGCTCTCCTCCCCAGACAGGGCACGTGGAGACCCAGTACTTC
once,.,TRBV10-3,TRBJ2-1,CAISVGDHEQFF,TGTGCCATCAGTGTTGGGGACCATGAGCAGTTCTTC
few,TRBD1,TRBV5-5,TRBJ2-5,CASSRGQGAETQYF,TGTGCCAGCAGCCGGGGACAGGGGGCAGAGACCCAGTACTTC
.,.,TRBV4-1,TRBJ1-4,CASSQDRINSELFF,TGCGCCAGCAGCCAAGATAGGATTAATTCGGAACTGTTTTTT